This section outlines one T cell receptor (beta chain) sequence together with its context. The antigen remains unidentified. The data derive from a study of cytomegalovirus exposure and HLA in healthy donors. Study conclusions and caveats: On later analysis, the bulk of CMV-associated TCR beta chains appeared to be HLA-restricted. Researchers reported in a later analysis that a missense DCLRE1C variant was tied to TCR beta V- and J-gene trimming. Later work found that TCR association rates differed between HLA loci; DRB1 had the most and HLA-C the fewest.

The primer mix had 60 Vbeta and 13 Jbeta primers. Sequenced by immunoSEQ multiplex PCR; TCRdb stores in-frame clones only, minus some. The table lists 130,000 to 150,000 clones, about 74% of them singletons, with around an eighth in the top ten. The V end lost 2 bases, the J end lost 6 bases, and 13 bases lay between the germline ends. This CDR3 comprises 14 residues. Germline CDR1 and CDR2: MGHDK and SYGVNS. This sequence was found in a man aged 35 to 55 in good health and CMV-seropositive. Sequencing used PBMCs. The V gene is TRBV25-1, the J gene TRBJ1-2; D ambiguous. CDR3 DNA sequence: TGTGCCAGCAGTGAAGGGCAGACCCGGAATGGCTACACCTTC. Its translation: CASSEGQTRNGYTF.